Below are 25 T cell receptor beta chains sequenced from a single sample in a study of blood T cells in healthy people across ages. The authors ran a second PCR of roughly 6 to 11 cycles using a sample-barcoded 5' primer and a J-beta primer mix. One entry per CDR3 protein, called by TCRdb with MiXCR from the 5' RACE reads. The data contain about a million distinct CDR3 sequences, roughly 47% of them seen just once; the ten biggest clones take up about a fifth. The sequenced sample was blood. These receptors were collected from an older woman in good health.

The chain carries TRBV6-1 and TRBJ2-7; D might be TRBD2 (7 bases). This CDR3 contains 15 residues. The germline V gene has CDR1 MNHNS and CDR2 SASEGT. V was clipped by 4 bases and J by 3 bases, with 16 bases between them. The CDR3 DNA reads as TGTGCCAGCAGTGGGTCAGGGGAGGGAAGCTACGAGCAGTACTTC. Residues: CASSGSGEGSYEQYF.

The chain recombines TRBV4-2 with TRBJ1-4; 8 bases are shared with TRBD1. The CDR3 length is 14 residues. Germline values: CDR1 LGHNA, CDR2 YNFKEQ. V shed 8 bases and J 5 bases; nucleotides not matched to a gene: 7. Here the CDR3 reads CASGGQEVNEKLFF. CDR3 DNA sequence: TGTGCCAGCGGGGGACAGGAAGTAAATGAAAAACTGTTTTTT.

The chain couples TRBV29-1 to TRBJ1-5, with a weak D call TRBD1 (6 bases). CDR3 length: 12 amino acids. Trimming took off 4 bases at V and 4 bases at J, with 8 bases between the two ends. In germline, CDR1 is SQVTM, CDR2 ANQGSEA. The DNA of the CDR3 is TGCAGCGTTGGACAGGAAAATCAGCCCCAGCATTTT. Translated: CSVGQENQPQHF. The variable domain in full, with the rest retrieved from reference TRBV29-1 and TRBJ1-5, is SAVISQKPSRDICQRGTSLTIQCQVDSQVTMMFWYRQQPGQSLTLIATANQGSEATYESGFVIDKFPISRPNLTFSTLTVSNMSPEDSSIYLCSVGQENQPQHFGDGTRLSIL.

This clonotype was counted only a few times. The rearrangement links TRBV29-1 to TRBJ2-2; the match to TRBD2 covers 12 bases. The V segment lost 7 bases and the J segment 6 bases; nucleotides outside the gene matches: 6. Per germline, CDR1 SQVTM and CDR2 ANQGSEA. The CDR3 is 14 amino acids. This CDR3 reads CSGGPSGRAGELFF. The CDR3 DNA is TGCAGCGGGGGACCTAGCGGGAGGGCCGGGGAGCTGTTTTTT.

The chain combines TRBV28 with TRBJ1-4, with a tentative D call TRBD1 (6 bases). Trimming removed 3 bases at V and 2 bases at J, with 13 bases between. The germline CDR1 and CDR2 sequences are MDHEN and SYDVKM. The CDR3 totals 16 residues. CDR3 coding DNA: TGTGCCAGCAGTTTTGGCGGGGGCGCGACTAATGAAAAACTGTTTTTT. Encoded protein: CASSFGGGATNEKLFF.

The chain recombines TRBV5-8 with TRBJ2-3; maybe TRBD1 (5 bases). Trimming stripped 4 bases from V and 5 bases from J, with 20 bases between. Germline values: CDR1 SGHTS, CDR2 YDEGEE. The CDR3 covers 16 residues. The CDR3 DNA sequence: TGTGCCAGCAGCCCGAAAGGGGCCAGGGTAGGAGATACGCAGTATTTT. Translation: CASSPKGARVGDTQYF.

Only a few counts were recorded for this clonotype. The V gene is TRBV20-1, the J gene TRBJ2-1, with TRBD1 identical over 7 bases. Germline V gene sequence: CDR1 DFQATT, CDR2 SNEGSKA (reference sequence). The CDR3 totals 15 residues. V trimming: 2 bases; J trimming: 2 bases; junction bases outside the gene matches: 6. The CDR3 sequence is CSARPNRGTYNEQFF. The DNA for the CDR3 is TGCAGTGCTAGACCGAACAGGGGAACCTACAATGAGCAGTTCTTC.

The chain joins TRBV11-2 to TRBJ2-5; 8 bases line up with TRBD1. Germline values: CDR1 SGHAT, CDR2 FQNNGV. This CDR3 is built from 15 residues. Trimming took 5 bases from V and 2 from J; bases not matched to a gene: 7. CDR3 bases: TGTGCCAGCAGCCCGCGACAGGGGCAGCAAGAGACCCAGTACTTC. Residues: CASSPRQGQQETQYF.

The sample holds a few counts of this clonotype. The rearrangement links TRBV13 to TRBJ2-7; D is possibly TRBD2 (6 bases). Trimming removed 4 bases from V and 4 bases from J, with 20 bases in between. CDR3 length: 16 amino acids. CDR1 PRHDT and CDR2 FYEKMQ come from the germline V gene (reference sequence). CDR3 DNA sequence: TGTGCCAGCAGCTGGACCGGGACTCTAAAGCGGTACGAGCAGTACTTC. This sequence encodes CASSWTGTLKRYEQYF.

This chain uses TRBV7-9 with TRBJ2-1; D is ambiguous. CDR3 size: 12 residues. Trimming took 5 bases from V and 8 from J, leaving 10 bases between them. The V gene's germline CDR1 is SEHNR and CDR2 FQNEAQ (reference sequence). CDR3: CASSLTWDEQFF. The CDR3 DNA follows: TGTGCCAGCAGCCTCACGTGGGATGAGCAGTTCTTC.

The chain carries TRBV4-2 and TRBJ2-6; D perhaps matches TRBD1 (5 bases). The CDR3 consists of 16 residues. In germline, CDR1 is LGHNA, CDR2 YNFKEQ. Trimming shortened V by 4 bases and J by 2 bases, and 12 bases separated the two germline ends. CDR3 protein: CASSPEYRTGANVLTF. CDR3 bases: TGTGCCAGCAGCCCGGAGTACAGGACTGGGGCCAACGTCCTGACTTTC.

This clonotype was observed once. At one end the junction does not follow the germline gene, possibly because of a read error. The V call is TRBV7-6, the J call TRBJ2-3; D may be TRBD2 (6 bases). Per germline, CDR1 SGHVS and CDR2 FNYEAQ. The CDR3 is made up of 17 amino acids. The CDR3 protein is CASSLVTSTRGTDAQYF. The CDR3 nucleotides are TGTGCCAGCAGCTTAGTAACTAGCACACGGGGCACAGATGCGCAGTATTTT.

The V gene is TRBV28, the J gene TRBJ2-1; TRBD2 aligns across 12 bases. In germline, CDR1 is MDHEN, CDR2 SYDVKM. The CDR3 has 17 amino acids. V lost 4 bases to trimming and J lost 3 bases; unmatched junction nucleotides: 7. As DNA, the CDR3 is TGTGCCAGCAGTTCGGCTAGCGGGAGGGGATACTACAATGAGCAGTTCTTC. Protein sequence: CASSSASGRGYYNEQFF.

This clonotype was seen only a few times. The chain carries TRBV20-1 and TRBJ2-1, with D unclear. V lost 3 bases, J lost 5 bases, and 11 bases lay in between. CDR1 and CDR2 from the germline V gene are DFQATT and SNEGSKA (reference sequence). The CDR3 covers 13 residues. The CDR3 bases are TGCAGTGCTAGTCTCTTGAAAAACAATGAGCAGTTCTTC. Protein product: CSASLLKNNEQFF.

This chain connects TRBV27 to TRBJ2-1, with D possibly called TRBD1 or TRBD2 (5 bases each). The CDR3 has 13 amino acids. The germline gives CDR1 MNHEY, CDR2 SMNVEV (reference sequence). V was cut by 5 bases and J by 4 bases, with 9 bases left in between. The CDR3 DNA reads TGTGCCAGCAGTGGGACCGCTTACAATGAGCAGTTCTTC. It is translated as CASSGTAYNEQFF.

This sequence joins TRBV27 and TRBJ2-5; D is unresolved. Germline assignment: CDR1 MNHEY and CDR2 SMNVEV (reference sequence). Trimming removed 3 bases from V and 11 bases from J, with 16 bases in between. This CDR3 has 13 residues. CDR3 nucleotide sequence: TGTGCCAGCAGTTTGAGCCGGTACAATGAGCAGTACTTC. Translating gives CASSLSRYNEQYF.

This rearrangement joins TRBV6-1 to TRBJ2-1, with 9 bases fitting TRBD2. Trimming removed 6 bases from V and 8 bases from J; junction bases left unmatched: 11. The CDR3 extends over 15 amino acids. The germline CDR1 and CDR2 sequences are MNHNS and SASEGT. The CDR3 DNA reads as TGTGCCAGCAGCGGCCTCCACCTAGCGGGGTATGAGCAGTTCTTC. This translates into CASSGLHLAGYEQFF.

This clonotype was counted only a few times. The CDR3 region is CSAPGQGINEQYF. As DNA, the CDR3 is TGCAGCGCCCCGGGACAGGGTATCAACGAGCAGTACTTC. V gene TRBV29-1 combines with J gene TRBJ2-7; TRBD1 aligns across 9 bases. Losses at the gene ends were 7 bases for V and 5 bases for J; bases not matched to a gene: 9. Per the germline V gene, CDR1 is SQVTM and CDR2 is ANQGSEA. CDR3 length: 13 residues.

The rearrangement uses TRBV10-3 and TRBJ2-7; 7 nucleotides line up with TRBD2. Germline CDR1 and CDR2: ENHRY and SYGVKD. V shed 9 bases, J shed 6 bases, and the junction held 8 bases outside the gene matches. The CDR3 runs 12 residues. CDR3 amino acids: CAIMGGEGEQYF. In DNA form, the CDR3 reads TGTGCCATTATGGGGGGGGAAGGCGAGCAGTACTTC.

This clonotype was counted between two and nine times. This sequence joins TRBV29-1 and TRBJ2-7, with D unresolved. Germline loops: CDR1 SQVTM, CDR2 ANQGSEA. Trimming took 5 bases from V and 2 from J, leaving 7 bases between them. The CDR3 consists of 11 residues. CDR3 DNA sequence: TGCAGCGTTTTAAACGCCTACGAGCAGTACTTC. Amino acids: CSVLNAYEQYF.

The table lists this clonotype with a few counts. The CDR3 DNA sequence: TGCGCCAGCAGCTTGTGGACTAGCGGGAGAGATGAGCAGTTCTTC. Amino acid sequence: CASSLWTSGRDEQFF. J is TRBJ2-1 and V is TRBV5-1; 13 bases agree with TRBD2. The V segment lost 1 base and the J segment 8 bases; nucleotides outside the gene matches: 3. The germline V gene has CDR1 SGHRS and CDR2 YFSETQ. The CDR3 is made up of 15 amino acids.

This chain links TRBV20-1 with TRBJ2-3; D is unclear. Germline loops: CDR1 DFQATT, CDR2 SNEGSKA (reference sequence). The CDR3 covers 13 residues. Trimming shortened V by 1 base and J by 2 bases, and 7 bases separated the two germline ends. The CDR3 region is CSARATSTDTQYF. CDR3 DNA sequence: TGCAGTGCTAGAGCCACTTCCACAGATACGCAGTATTTT.

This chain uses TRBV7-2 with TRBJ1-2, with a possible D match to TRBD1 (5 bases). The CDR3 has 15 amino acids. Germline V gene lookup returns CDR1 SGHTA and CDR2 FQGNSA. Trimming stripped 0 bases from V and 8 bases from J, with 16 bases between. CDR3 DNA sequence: TGTGCCAGCAGCTTAGCGGCCGGGCAGGGTGGAGGCTACACCTTC. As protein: CASSLAAGQGGGYTF.

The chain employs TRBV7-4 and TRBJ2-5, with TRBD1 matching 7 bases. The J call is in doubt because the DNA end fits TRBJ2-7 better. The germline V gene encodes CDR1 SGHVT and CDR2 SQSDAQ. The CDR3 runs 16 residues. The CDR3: CASSRAGQTGPHEQYF. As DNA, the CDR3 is TGTGCCAGCAGCCGCGCTGGGCAGACAGGGCCCCACGAGCAGTACTTC.

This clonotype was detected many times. The chain's CDR3 is CASSLGRTNQPQHF. The DNA of the CDR3 is TGTGCCAGCAGTTTGGGCAGAACAAACCAGCCCCAGCATTTT. The J gene is TRBJ1-5, the V gene TRBV12-3 or TRBV12-4, with no clear D. V was trimmed by 3 bases and J by 7 bases, leaving 13 bases between them. This CDR3 is 14 amino acids long.